The present TCR beta chain was sequenced within a study of T cell responses to AZD1222 COVID-19 vaccine. The study's findings and limits: The study found Spike-specific TCR breadth and depth rose after two AZD1222 doses. Spike-wide coverage was observed for vaccine-associated CD4 TCRs, with dominant responses at 160-218 and 743-854. Among the donors, most were white British and more were female, and clonal diversity was possibly underestimated.

V shed 8 bases, J shed 0 bases, and the junction held 4 bases outside the gene matches. In germline, CDR1 is KGHSH, CDR2 LQKENI. This CDR3 is 15 amino acids long. This clone was picked up one time. Its antigen is as yet unknown. TCRdb's copy holds only in-frame clones and misses some; the assay was immunoSEQ multiplex PCR. The sample carries 80,000 to 95,000 clones, nearly 90% recorded once. The chain uses TRBV18 and TRBJ1-6, with TRBD1 matching 7 bases. The specimen was peripheral blood, collected on day 0 of MenACWY control vaccination. This clonotype was obtained from an adult in good health. Here the CDR3 reads CASGRDSSYNSPLHF. The CDR3 DNA reads as TGTGCCAGCGGAAGGGACAGCTCCTATAATTCACCCCTCCACTTT. The full variable domain, in which reference TRBV18 and TRBJ1-6 provide the parts outside the CDR3, is NAGVMQNPRHLVRRRGQEARLRCSPMKGHSHVYWYRQLPEEGLKFMVYLQKENIIDESGMPKERFSAEFPKEGPSILRIQQVVRGDSAAYFCASGRDSSYNSPLHFGNGTRLTVT.